This T cell receptor beta chain is drawn from a study of T cells in tuberculosis. On the study more broadly: T cells were selected with CD1B tetramers loaded with glucose monomycolate.

The data were produced by immunoSEQ multiplex PCR, yet TCRdb's version contains in-frame clones alone and is incomplete. Of about 59,000 clones in the sample, around 81% are singletons; the top ten hold 9.5% to 15%. Sorting used thawed, overnight-rested PBMC stained with anti-CD3, a viability dye and GMM-loaded CD1B tetramer. CD1B tetramers were loaded with Rhodococcus equi-derived C32 glucose monomycolate. Approximately 91,000 tetramer-negative cells were sorted from each donor. Sequencing was carried out using CD1b-GMM tetramer-negative cells sorted from PBMCs. The TCR sequence derives from an adult woman with latent tuberculosis.

CDR3 sequence (DNA): TGTGCCAGCAGTGAACGGGGTTTCGAGCAGTACTTC. It translates to CASSERGFEQYF. The chain uses TRBV2 and TRBJ2-7; D possibly corresponds to TRBD2 (5 bases). V gave up 2 bases and J gave up 6 bases, with 8 bases separating them. This CDR3 is 12 amino acids long. Germline CDR1 is SNHLY and CDR2 is FYNNEI. The whole variable domain, filled in from reference TRBV2 and TRBJ2-7, reads EPEVTQTPSHQVTQMGQEVILRCVPISNHLYFYWYRQILGQKVEFLVSFYNNEISEKSEIFDDQFSVERPDGSNFTLKIRSTKLEDSAMYFCASSERGFEQYFGPGTRLTVT.